The present TCR beta chain was sequenced within a study of T cells in Graves' hyperthyroidism and ophthalmopathy. A word on this clonotype: Antigen specificity is unknown.

Uncontrolled infection, other autoimmune disease, pregnancy or lactation disqualified patients from enrolment. Diagnoses rested on clinical symptoms, serum thyroxine and TRAb, thyroid ultrasound and orbital computed tomography. Amplified TCR beta CDR3 regions came from RNA transcripts. Researchers ran a first-round RT-PCR on the TCR CDR3 using the HTBI primer set. Each CDR3 protein gets one entry after TCRdb re-called the multiplex PCR reads with MiXCR. Altogether around 690,000 distinct CDR3 sequences are present, around 21% being singletons, with the ten largest covering more than 30%. General study results and limits: A median approximately 6.5 months before onset, the model predicted ophthalmopathy. Blood held most thyroid clonotypes expanded above 0.001 frequency.

The length of the CDR3 is 15 residues. Germline CDR1 and CDR2: SGHAT and FQNNGV. Trimming removed 6 bases from V and 2 bases from J, with 15 bases in between. Specimen: blood. This chain connects TRBV11-2 to TRBJ2-3; a possible D gene is TRBD2 (6 bases). This sequence originates from a man in his thirties or forties with Graves' ophthalmopathy. The CDR3 region has the DNA TGTGCCAGCAGGGGAGCGGGCCTTTTCACAGATACGCAGTATTTT. Amino acid sequence: CASRGAGLFTDTQYF.